This is a list of T cell receptor beta chains from one sample in a study of blood T cell repertoires in COVID-19. This table comes from immunoSEQ multiplex PCR, and its TCRdb copy is limited to in-frame clones, with some not included. The sample contains about 210,000 clones, around 80% of which appear only once. Specimen: peripheral blood. These receptors were collected from a middle-aged woman with acute or convalescent COVID-19. Each CDR3 is given with its conserved first and last residue. D genes are given only for firm matches. A clone size is listed for some rows: how often the clone was seen (once, few, many), or a class if it is expanded.

clone_size: .; j_call: TRBJ2-1; d_call: .; cdr3_length: 12; v_call: TRBV11-3; cdr3_aa: CASSQGGLEQFF; cdr3_nt: TGTGCCAGCAGCCAGGGGGGTCTTGAGCAGTTCTTC
clone_size: .; j_call: TRBJ1-5; d_call: .; cdr3_length: 15; v_call: TRBV28; cdr3_aa: CASTLTRISNQPQHF; cdr3_nt: TGTGCCAGCACCTTGACACGGATTAGCAATCAGCCCCAGCATTTT
clone_size: .; j_call: TRBJ2-2; d_call: TRBD2; cdr3_length: 15; v_call: TRBV2; cdr3_aa: CASIFGEGNTGELFF; cdr3_nt: TGTGCCAGCATTTTCGGGGAGGGCAACACCGGGGAGCTGTTTTTT
clone_size: .; j_call: TRBJ2-2; d_call: TRBD1; cdr3_length: 15; v_call: TRBV5-4; cdr3_aa: CASSDGTGRTGELFF; cdr3_nt: TGTGCCAGCAGCGATGGGACAGGGCGCACCGGGGAGCTGTTTTTT
clone_size: once; j_call: TRBJ1-4; d_call: TRBD1; cdr3_length: 13; v_call: TRBV5-6; cdr3_aa: CASSPGTGEKLFF; cdr3_nt: TGTGCCAGCAGCCCAGGGACAGGTGAAAAACTGTTTTTT
clone_size: .; j_call: TRBJ2-2; d_call: .; cdr3_length: 16; v_call: TRBV19; cdr3_aa: CASSPRGQGWTGELFF; cdr3_nt: TGTGCCAGTAGTCCCCGGGGTCAGGGGTGGACCGGGGAGCTGTTTTTT
clone_size: .; j_call: TRBJ1-6; d_call: .; cdr3_length: 15; v_call: TRBV6-2/TRBV6-3; cdr3_aa: CASSYSDILNSPLHF; cdr3_nt: TGTGCCAGCAGTTACTCGGACATTCTTAATTCACCCCTCCACTTT
clone_size: .; j_call: TRBJ1-2; d_call: TRBD1; cdr3_length: 14; v_call: TRBV2; cdr3_aa: CASRDRLRNYGYTF; cdr3_nt: TGTGCCAGCAGGGACAGGTTAAGGAACTATGGCTACACCTTC
clone_size: .; j_call: TRBJ1-4; d_call: TRBD1; cdr3_length: 14; v_call: TRBV30; cdr3_aa: CAWTPGQGGQKLFF; cdr3_nt: TGTGCCTGGACCCCGGGACAGGGGGGTCAAAAACTGTTTTTT
clone_size: .; j_call: TRBJ1-6; d_call: .; cdr3_length: 14; v_call: TRBV12-5; cdr3_aa: CASGTGTLNSPLHF; cdr3_nt: TGTGCTAGTGGTACCGGGACTCTAAATTCACCCCTCCACTTT
clone_size: .; j_call: TRBJ1-4; d_call: TRBD1; cdr3_length: 17; v_call: TRBV5-1; cdr3_aa: CASSPPRDRAQNEKLFF; cdr3_nt: TGCGCCAGCAGCCCCCCCCGGGACAGGGCACAAAACGAAAAACTGTTTTTT
clone_size: .; j_call: TRBJ2-5; d_call: TRBD1; cdr3_length: 14; v_call: TRBV28; cdr3_aa: CASSGQGEGETQYF; cdr3_nt: TGTGCCAGCAGTGGACAGGGGGAAGGGGAGACCCAGTACTTC
clone_size: .; j_call: TRBJ1-1; d_call: .; cdr3_length: 14; v_call: TRBV30; cdr3_aa: CAWRPFRGSTEAFF; cdr3_nt: TGTGCCTGGAGGCCCTTCAGGGGTAGCACTGAAGCTTTCTTT
clone_size: .; j_call: TRBJ1-2; d_call: .; cdr3_length: 14; v_call: TRBV10-3; cdr3_aa: CAISDGGANYGYTF; cdr3_nt: TGTGCCATCAGTGACGGGGGAGCTAACTATGGCTACACCTTC
clone_size: .; j_call: TRBJ2-1; d_call: TRBD1; cdr3_length: 18; v_call: TRBV27; cdr3_aa: CASSLLSTGGGSYNEQFF; cdr3_nt: TGTGCCAGCAGTTTATTATCCACAGGGGGCGGCTCCTACAATGAGCAGTTCTTC
clone_size: .; j_call: TRBJ1-5; d_call: .; cdr3_length: 14; v_call: TRBV18; cdr3_aa: CASSSGGSDQPQHF; cdr3_nt: TGTGCCAGCTCATCCGGGGGTTCTGATCAGCCCCAGCATTTT
clone_size: .; j_call: TRBJ1-2; d_call: TRBD1; cdr3_length: 12; v_call: TRBV5-1; cdr3_aa: CASSLGQGGYTF; cdr3_nt: TGCGCCAGCAGCTTGGGACAGGGAGGCTACACCTTC
clone_size: .; j_call: TRBJ2-2; d_call: TRBD1; cdr3_length: 16; v_call: TRBV27; cdr3_aa: CASSPYSGTGERELFF; cdr3_nt: TGTGCCAGCAGTCCCTATTCCGGGACAGGAGAAAGGGAGCTGTTTTTT
clone_size: .; j_call: TRBJ2-3; d_call: .; cdr3_length: 16; v_call: TRBV3-1/TRBV3-2; cdr3_aa: CASSPLMRLGAGTQYF; cdr3_nt: TGTGCCAGCAGCCCGTTAATGAGACTAGGGGCAGGTACGCAGTATTTT
clone_size: once; j_call: TRBJ2-3; d_call: .; cdr3_length: 14; v_call: TRBV21-1; cdr3_aa: CASILGQVSDTQYF; cdr3_nt: TGTGCCAGCATCCTGGGACAGGTATCAGATACGCAGTATTTT
clone_size: .; j_call: TRBJ2-7; d_call: .; cdr3_length: 14; v_call: TRBV7-9; cdr3_aa: CASSFREVPYEQYF; cdr3_nt: TGTGCCAGCAGCTTTCGAGAGGTACCCTACGAGCAGTACTTC
clone_size: .; j_call: TRBJ2-1; d_call: TRBD2; cdr3_length: 17; v_call: TRBV19; cdr3_aa: CASSFRLAGGLYNEQFF; cdr3_nt: TGTGCCAGTAGTTTTCGACTAGCGGGGGGGCTTTACAATGAGCAGTTCTTC
clone_size: .; j_call: TRBJ1-1; d_call: .; cdr3_length: 14; v_call: TRBV6-5; cdr3_aa: CASSSLTGNTEAFF; cdr3_nt: TGTGCCAGCAGTTCATTGACAGGAAACACTGAAGCTTTCTTT
clone_size: .; j_call: TRBJ2-5; d_call: TRBD1; cdr3_length: 17; v_call: TRBV4-1; cdr3_aa: CASSLMGQGVRQETQYF; cdr3_nt: TGCGCCAGCAGCCTAATGGGACAGGGAGTTAGGCAAGAGACCCAGTACTTC
clone_size: .; j_call: TRBJ2-3; d_call: TRBD2; cdr3_length: 17; v_call: TRBV5-5; cdr3_aa: CARSHKIAGGRVDTQYF; cdr3_nt: TGTGCCCGCAGCCACAAGATAGCGGGGGGGCGGGTTGATACGCAGTATTTT
clone_size: once; j_call: TRBJ1-2; d_call: TRBD1; cdr3_length: 15; v_call: TRBV10-3; cdr3_aa: CAIRGQGAQNYGYTF; cdr3_nt: TGTGCCATCAGGGGACAGGGGGCTCAGAACTATGGCTACACCTTC
clone_size: .; j_call: TRBJ1-1; d_call: .; cdr3_length: 12; v_call: TRBV6-5; cdr3_aa: CASGEASGQAFF; cdr3_nt: TGTGCCTCCGGGGAGGCTTCGGGCCAAGCTTTCTTT
clone_size: .; j_call: TRBJ2-3; d_call: TRBD2; cdr3_length: 14; v_call: TRBV11-3; cdr3_aa: CASSLGGVTDTQYF; cdr3_nt: TGTGCCAGCAGCTTGGGGGGGGTGACAGATACGCAGTATTTT
clone_size: .; j_call: TRBJ2-7; d_call: .; cdr3_length: 14; v_call: TRBV19; cdr3_aa: CASSIGLESYEQYF; cdr3_nt: TGTGCCAGTAGTATAGGCTTAGAGTCCTACGAGCAGTACTTC
clone_size: .; j_call: TRBJ1-5; d_call: .; cdr3_length: 13; v_call: TRBV5-4; cdr3_aa: CASSLIPGEPQHF; cdr3_nt: TGTGCCAGCAGCCTTATCCCGGGGGAGCCCCAGCATTTT
clone_size: few; j_call: TRBJ1-2; d_call: .; cdr3_length: 17; v_call: TRBV19; cdr3_aa: CASSGLPGRPINYGYTF; cdr3_nt: TGTGCCAGTAGTGGTCTACCGGGAAGACCCATTAACTATGGCTACACCTTC
clone_size: .; j_call: TRBJ1-2; d_call: TRBD1; cdr3_length: 16; v_call: TRBV29-1; cdr3_aa: CSVEDRGQGSNYGYTF; cdr3_nt: TGCAGCGTTGAAGATAGGGGACAGGGGTCCAACTATGGCTACACCTTC
clone_size: .; j_call: TRBJ2-1; d_call: .; cdr3_length: 15; v_call: TRBV5-1; cdr3_aa: CASSLGGHQNNEQFF; cdr3_nt: TGCGCCAGCAGCTTGGGGGGACACCAAAACAATGAGCAGTTCTTC
clone_size: .; j_call: TRBJ2-7; d_call: TRBD2; cdr3_length: 15; v_call: TRBV6-2/TRBV6-3; cdr3_aa: CASSYGTSGIYEQYF; cdr3_nt: TGTGCCAGCAGTTACGGGACTAGCGGGATATACGAGCAGTACTTC
clone_size: .; j_call: TRBJ2-1; d_call: .; cdr3_length: 17; v_call: TRBV27; cdr3_aa: CASSLSPSGTGYNEQFF; cdr3_nt: TGTGCCAGCAGTTTATCGCCCAGCGGGACAGGCTACAATGAGCAGTTCTTC
clone_size: .; j_call: TRBJ2-4; d_call: .; cdr3_length: 14; v_call: TRBV6-5; cdr3_aa: CASKPREAKNIQYF; cdr3_nt: TGTGCCAGCAAACCCAGGGAAGCCAAAAACATTCAGTACTTC
clone_size: .; j_call: TRBJ2-7; d_call: TRBD1; cdr3_length: 14; v_call: TRBV7-2; cdr3_aa: CASSLAWDRDEQYF; cdr3_nt: TGTGCCAGCAGCTTAGCTTGGGACAGGGACGAGCAGTACTTC
clone_size: .; j_call: TRBJ2-7; d_call: .; cdr3_length: 18; v_call: TRBV5-1; cdr3_aa: CASRSQSQTLGGSYEQYF; cdr3_nt: TGCGCCAGTAGATCCCAATCCCAAACTTTAGGGGGCTCCTACGAGCAGTACTTC
clone_size: .; j_call: TRBJ1-4; d_call: TRBD1; cdr3_length: 11; v_call: TRBV20-1; cdr3_aa: CSATYRGQLFF; cdr3_nt: TGCAGTGCCACATACAGGGGGCAACTGTTTTTT
clone_size: .; j_call: TRBJ2-1; d_call: .; cdr3_length: 14; v_call: TRBV7-2; cdr3_aa: CASSTRDFYNEQFF; cdr3_nt: TGTGCCAGCAGCACCCGGGACTTTTACAATGAGCAGTTCTTC
clone_size: few; j_call: TRBJ2-1; d_call: .; cdr3_length: 16; v_call: TRBV20-1; cdr3_aa: CSASSSIAASYNEQFF; cdr3_nt: TGCAGTGCCAGTAGCTCCATAGCGGCATCCTACAATGAGCAGTTCTTC
clone_size: .; j_call: TRBJ1-5; d_call: .; cdr3_length: 14; v_call: TRBV6-1; cdr3_aa: CASSVEGARQPQHF; cdr3_nt: TGTGCCAGCAGTGTTGAAGGGGCTCGTCAGCCCCAGCATTTT
clone_size: .; j_call: TRBJ1-5; d_call: .; cdr3_length: 15; v_call: TRBV10-3; cdr3_aa: CAISEGGQTNQPQHF; cdr3_nt: TGTGCCATCAGTGAGGGCGGGCAGACCAATCAGCCCCAGCATTTT
clone_size: .; j_call: TRBJ2-7; d_call: TRBD2; cdr3_length: 15; v_call: TRBV4-3; cdr3_aa: CASSLAGLAGDEQYF; cdr3_nt: TGCGCCAGCAGCCTAGCGGGACTAGCGGGAGACGAGCAGTACTTC
clone_size: .; j_call: TRBJ2-3; d_call: TRBD2; cdr3_length: 15; v_call: TRBV11-2; cdr3_aa: CASSFSSGGTDTQYF; cdr3_nt: TGTGCCAGCAGTTTCTCTAGCGGGGGAACAGATACGCAGTATTTT
clone_size: few; j_call: TRBJ2-7; d_call: TRBD2; cdr3_length: 15; v_call: TRBV9; cdr3_aa: CASSVLAGGPNEQYF; cdr3_nt: TGTGCCAGCAGCGTATTAGCGGGAGGGCCGAACGAGCAGTACTTC
clone_size: once; j_call: TRBJ1-1; d_call: .; cdr3_length: 13; v_call: TRBV10-3; cdr3_aa: CAISAEGYTEAFF; cdr3_nt: TGTGCCATCAGTGCTGAGGGCTACACTGAAGCTTTCTTT
clone_size: .; j_call: TRBJ2-2; d_call: .; cdr3_length: 15; v_call: TRBV7-2; cdr3_aa: CASSLVPANTGELFF; cdr3_nt: TGTGCCAGCAGCTTAGTACCGGCGAACACCGGGGAGCTGTTTTTT
clone_size: .; j_call: TRBJ1-2; d_call: .; cdr3_length: 13; v_call: TRBV12-3/TRBV12-4; cdr3_aa: CASSLTVSYGYTF; cdr3_nt: TGTGCCAGCAGTTTAACCGTCAGCTATGGCTACACCTTC
clone_size: .; j_call: TRBJ1-2; d_call: .; cdr3_length: 14; v_call: TRBV27; cdr3_aa: CASSLSPGIYGYTF; cdr3_nt: TGTGCCAGCAGTTTATCCCCAGGGATCTATGGCTACACCTTC
clone_size: .; j_call: TRBJ2-7; d_call: TRBD2; cdr3_length: 17; v_call: TRBV7-9; cdr3_aa: CASSFSLAGGLRYEQYF; cdr3_nt: TGTGCCAGCAGCTTTTCCTTAGCGGGAGGGCTCAGGTACGAGCAGTACTTC
clone_size: .; j_call: TRBJ2-3; d_call: .; cdr3_length: 13; v_call: TRBV6-4; cdr3_aa: CASSPRRTDTQYF; cdr3_nt: TGTGCCAGCTCTCCGCGGCGGACAGATACGCAGTATTTT